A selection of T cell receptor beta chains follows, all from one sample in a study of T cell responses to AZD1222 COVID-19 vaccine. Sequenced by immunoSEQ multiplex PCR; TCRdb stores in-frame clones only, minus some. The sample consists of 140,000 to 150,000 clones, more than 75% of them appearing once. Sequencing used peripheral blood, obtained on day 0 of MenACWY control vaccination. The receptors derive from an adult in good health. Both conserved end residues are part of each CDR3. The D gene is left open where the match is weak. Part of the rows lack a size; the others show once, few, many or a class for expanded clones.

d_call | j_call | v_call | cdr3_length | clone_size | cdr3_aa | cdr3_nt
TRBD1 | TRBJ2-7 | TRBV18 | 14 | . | CASSPPGQSYEQYF | TGTGCCAGCTCACCACCGGGACAGTCTTACGAGCAGTACTTC
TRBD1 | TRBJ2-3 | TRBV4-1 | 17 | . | CASSQVGTGGPTDTQYF | TGCGCCAGCAGCCAAGTAGGGACAGGAGGTCCCACAGATACGCAGTATTTT
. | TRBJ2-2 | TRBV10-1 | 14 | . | CASSEGGFPGELFF | TGCGCCAGCAGCGAGGGGGGGTTCCCCGGGGAGCTGTTTTTT
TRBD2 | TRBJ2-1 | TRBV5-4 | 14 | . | CASSLAGVNNEQFF | TGTGCCAGCAGCTTAGCGGGGGTGAACAATGAGCAGTTCTTC
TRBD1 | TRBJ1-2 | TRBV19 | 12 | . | CASSLTGNGYTF | TGTGCCAGTAGTTTGACAGGGAATGGCTACACCTTC
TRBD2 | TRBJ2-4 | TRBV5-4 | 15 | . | CASSPIAGAPAVQYF | TGTGCCAGCAGCCCTATAGCGGGGGCCCCAGCGGTTCAGTACTTC
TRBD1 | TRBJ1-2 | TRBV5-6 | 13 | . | CASSFGTGAGYTF | TGTGCCAGCAGCTTCGGGACAGGGGCCGGCTACACCTTC
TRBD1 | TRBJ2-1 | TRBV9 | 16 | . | CASSSGQGLFSIEQFF | TGTGCCAGCAGCTCCGGACAGGGGCTTTTCTCCATTGAGCAGTTCTTC
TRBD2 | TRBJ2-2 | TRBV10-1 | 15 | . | CASSESRGETGELFF | TGCGCCAGCAGTGAGTCCCGGGGGGAGACCGGGGAGCTGTTTTTT
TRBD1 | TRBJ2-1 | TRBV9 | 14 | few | CASSTSGQYNEQFF | TGTGCCAGCAGCACCTCGGGACAGTACAATGAGCAGTTCTTC
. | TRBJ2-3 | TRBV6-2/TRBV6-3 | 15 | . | CASSYFSVSADTQYF | TGTGCCAGCAGTTACTTTAGCGTTTCTGCAGATACGCAGTATTTT
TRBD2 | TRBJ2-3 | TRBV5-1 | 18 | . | CASSLAIAGVRVADTQYF | TGCGCCAGCAGCTTGGCGATAGCGGGGGTAAGGGTAGCAGATACGCAGTATTTT
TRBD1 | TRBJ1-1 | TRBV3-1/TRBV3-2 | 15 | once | CASSRQTGGNTEAFF | TGTGCCAGCAGCCGCCAGACAGGGGGGAACACTGAAGCTTTCTTT
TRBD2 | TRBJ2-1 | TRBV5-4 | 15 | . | CASSPGLAGVNEQFF | TGTGCCAGCAGCCCGGGACTAGCGGGAGTTAATGAGCAGTTCTTC
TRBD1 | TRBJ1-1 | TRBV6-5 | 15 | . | CASSYRGQGNTEAFF | TGTGCCAGCAGTTACCGCGGACAGGGCAACACTGAAGCTTTCTTT
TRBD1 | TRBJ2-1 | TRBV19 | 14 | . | CASRRGTGRNEQFF | TGTGCCAGTAGACGGGGGACAGGGCGCAATGAGCAGTTCTTC
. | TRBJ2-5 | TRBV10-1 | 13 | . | CASSDRGRETQYF | TGCGCCAGCAGTGATCGGGGTCGGGAGACCCAGTACTTC
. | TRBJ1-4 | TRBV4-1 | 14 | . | CASSQTGSPKGLFF | TGCGCCAGCAGCCAAACCGGGTCCCCGAAAGGACTGTTTTTT
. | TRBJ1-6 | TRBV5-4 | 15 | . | CASSTRDSYNSPLHF | TGTGCCAGCAGCACCCGGGACTCTTATAATTCACCCCTCCACTTT
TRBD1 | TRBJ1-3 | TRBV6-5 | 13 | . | CASSWDSGNTIYF | TGTGCCAGCAGTTGGGACAGCGGAAACACCATATATTTT
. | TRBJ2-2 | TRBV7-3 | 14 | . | CASSSSGTTGELFF | TGTGCCAGCAGCTCTTCAGGGACCACCGGGGAGCTGTTTTTT
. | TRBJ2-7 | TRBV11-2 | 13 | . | CASSLGGASEQYF | TGTGCCAGCAGCCTAGGCGGGGCTTCCGAGCAGTACTTC
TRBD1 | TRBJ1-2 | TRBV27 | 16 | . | CASSPRGGGANYGYTF | TGTGCCAGCAGTCCCCGGGGAGGGGGCGCTAACTATGGCTACACCTTC
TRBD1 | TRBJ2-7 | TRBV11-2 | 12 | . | CASSLGQPSLFF | TGTGCCAGCAGCTTGGGACAGCCCTCACTTTTCTTC